This T cell receptor beta chain emerged from a study of blood T cell repertoires in COVID-19. About the research overall: COVID-19 samples collected from the United States, Italy and Spain covered acute and convalescent phases. PBMCs, B-cell-depleted T cells, or T cells provided the cDNA or gDNA that made up the material.

Germline loops: CDR1 MNHEY, CDR2 SVGAGI. V dropped 4 bases and J dropped 4 bases, with 10 bases sitting between them. The CDR3 has 13 residues. Assay used: immunoSEQ multiplex PCR; TCRdb lists only in-frame clones, some missing. Of around 60,000 clones detected, 88% appear once; the ten largest clones hold around 3.6%. Input material: peripheral blood. The receptor comes from a human donor in a cohort sampled during active COVID-19. V and J are TRBV6-5 and TRBJ1-1, with D possibly matching TRBD1 (6 bases). The CDR3 is CASSLIRGTEAFF. Written as DNA, the CDR3 is TGTGCCAGCAGTTTAATCAGGGGCACTGAAGCTTTCTTT.